The rows below give T cell receptor beta chains drawn from one sample of a study of blood T cell repertoires in COVID-19. Measured with immunoSEQ multiplex PCR; TCRdb has only the in-frame clones, and not every one. The sample comprises 200,000 to 250,000 clones, 80% to 90% of which are singletons, and 8% to 13% rests with the top ten. The sample comprised peripheral blood. The origin of the receptors is a woman at least 80 years old with acute or convalescent COVID-19. Each CDR3 is given with its conserved first and last residue. The D gene is left open where the match is weak. Clone sizes are given selectively: once, few, many, or a class where the clone is expanded.

NA	NA	14	TRBV30	TRBJ1-1	TGTGCCTGGAGTGGCCTGCAGGGGAACACTGAAGCTTTCTTT	CAWSGLQGNTEAFF
NA	NA	11	TRBV20-1	TRBJ1-1	TGCAGTGAGCTACCACGGGAGGAAGCTTTCTTT	CSELPREEAFF
NA	TRBD2	15	TRBV7-3	TRBJ2-1	TGTGCCAGCAGCCCCCGGACTAGCAGCTACAATGAGCAGTTCTTC	CASSPRTSSYNEQFF
NA	NA	16	TRBV5-8	TRBJ1-6	TGTGCCAGCAGCTTGGGTGGCAGGGCAAATAATTCACCCCTCCACTTT	CASSLGGRANNSPLHF
NA	NA	14	TRBV11-3	TRBJ1-6	TGTGCCAGCAGCCCCGGTCCTTTAGATTCACCCCTCCACTTT	CASSPGPLDSPLHF
NA	NA	17	TRBV5-8	TRBJ2-2	TGTGCCAGCAGGCGAGAAAACAGGGTCGTGGGTACCGGGGAGCTGTTTTTT	CASRRENRVVGTGELFF
many	NA	14	TRBV11-2	TRBJ2-1	TGTGCCAGCCGCTTGGCGGGCGCCTACAATGAGCAGTTCTTC	CASRLAGAYNEQFF
NA	NA	13	TRBV18	TRBJ2-3	TGTGCCAGCTCACCACCGGCCGAAAATACGCAGTATTTT	CASSPPAENTQYF
NA	TRBD1	15	TRBV7-7	TRBJ2-5	TGTGCTAGCAGCTTAGATGGGACAGGGGTAGAGACCCAGTACTTC	CASSLDGTGVETQYF
NA	NA	14	TRBV5-1	TRBJ2-7	TGCGCCAGCAGTGGAACAGGGCCCTCCTACGAGCAGTACTTC	CASSGTGPSYEQYF
NA	TRBD2	14	TRBV2	TRBJ2-3	TGTGCCAGCAGGGACTGGGACTACACAGATACGCAGTATTTT	CASRDWDYTDTQYF
NA	NA	14	TRBV2	TRBJ1-3	TGTGCCAGCAGTGACTACAGGGCTGGAAACACCATATATTTT	CASSDYRAGNTIYF
NA	TRBD1	13	TRBV3-1/TRBV3-2	TRBJ1-2	TGTGCCAGCAGCCTGAGGACAGGGGGTGGCTACACCTTC	CASSLRTGGGYTF
NA	NA	14	TRBV24-1	TRBJ1-1	TGTGCCACCGCTCCGGGAGGGGACCCCACTGAAGCTTTCTTT	CATAPGGDPTEAFF
NA	NA	15	TRBV6-4	TRBJ1-5	TGTGCCAGCAGTGCCCAGGGAGGTTTGGACCAGCCCCAGCATTTT	CASSAQGGLDQPQHF
NA	NA	8	TRBV19	TRBJ1-2	TGTAGCCTCTATGGCTACACCTTC	CSLYGYTF
NA	TRBD1	15	TRBV7-9	TRBJ1-1	TGTGCCAGCAGCTTAGGGGGGACAGCGAACACTGAAGCTTTCTTT	CASSLGGTANTEAFF
NA	TRBD1	17	TRBV6-1	TRBJ1-1	TGTGCCAGCAGCGAAGGGACAGGGGCTCCGGATGGCACTGAAGCTTTCTTT	CASSEGTGAPDGTEAFF
once	NA	14	TRBV27	TRBJ1-5	TGTGCCAGCAGTCCCATCGAGGGCAATCAGCCCCAGCATTTT	CASSPIEGNQPQHF
NA	NA	15	TRBV15	TRBJ2-7	TGTGCCACCAGCAGCCAGGGCGGGACCTTGGGGGAGCAGTACTTC	CATSSQGGTLGEQYF
few	TRBD2	19	TRBV10-1	TRBJ2-1	TGCGCCAGCAGTGAGGGGGTACTAGCGGGATCAAGCTCCTACAATGAGCAGTTCTTC	CASSEGVLAGSSSYNEQFF
NA	NA	15	TRBV7-9	TRBJ2-2	TGTGCCAGCAGCTTATGGCAGGGCGAGACCGGGGAGCTGTTTTTT	CASSLWQGETGELFF
NA	TRBD2	17	TRBV19	TRBJ2-3	TGTGCCAGTAGGGCACACCAGGTGGGGGAGCGGGGAAATACGCAGTATTTT	CASRAHQVGERGNTQYF
NA	TRBD1	14	TRBV3-1/TRBV3-2	TRBJ1-2	TGTGCCAGCAGCGCGGAGGACAGGACGGCTGGCTACACCTTC	CASSAEDRTAGYTF
NA	TRBD2	15	TRBV5-5	TRBJ2-1	TGTGCCAGCACCCCTCCGACTAGCGCCTACAATGAGCAGTTCTTC	CASTPPTSAYNEQFF
NA	TRBD1	15	TRBV18	TRBJ1-2	TGTGCCAGCTCCGATTCCCGACAGGGAATCTATGGCTACACCTTC	CASSDSRQGIYGYTF
NA	TRBD2	17	TRBV4-2	TRBJ2-2	TGTGCCAGCAGCCAAGCGGTAGCGGGAGTTAAGACCGGGGAGCTGTTTTTT	CASSQAVAGVKTGELFF
NA	TRBD1	14	TRBV5-1	TRBJ2-5	TGCGCCAGCAGCTTGTCAGGGGGCAAAGAGACCCAGTACTTC	CASSLSGGKETQYF
NA	NA	11	TRBV2	TRBJ2-7	TGTGCCAGCAGTGTACTGTACGAGCAGTACTTC	CASSVLYEQYF
NA	NA	18	TRBV28	TRBJ1-4	TGTGCCAGCAGTTTTAAGAGTTTTTCAGACAGATTAAATGAAAAACTGTTTTTT	CASSFKSFSDRLNEKLFF
NA	NA	11	TRBV19	TRBJ1-4	TGTGCCAGTACCCTAGGGGTGGAACTGTTTTTT	CASTLGVELFF
NA	NA	14	TRBV6-6	TRBJ1-1	TGTGCCAGCAGACCCCTGGCAGGGAACACTGAAGCTTTCTTT	CASRPLAGNTEAFF
NA	TRBD2	16	TRBV15	TRBJ2-3	TGTGCCACCAGCAGCAACCCGGGGGGGCCCCCAGATACGCAGTATTTT	CATSSNPGGPPDTQYF
NA	NA	14	TRBV6-6	TRBJ1-1	TGTGCCAGCAGTTACTCGGTGGCAGGGACTGAAGCTTTCTTT	CASSYSVAGTEAFF
NA	NA	15	TRBV19	TRBJ1-2	TGTGCCAGTACCTATAGGCAGGAGGGCGCATATGGCTACACCTTC	CASTYRQEGAYGYTF
NA	TRBD1	16	TRBV6-1	TRBJ1-2	TGTGCCAGCAGTGAGGGACAGGGGGCGCGGGCCTATGGCTACACCTTC	CASSEGQGARAYGYTF
NA	NA	16	TRBV4-1	TRBJ1-5	TGCGCCAGCAGCCAAGGACAGTTGTATAGCAATCAGCCCCAGCATTTT	CASSQGQLYSNQPQHF
NA	TRBD2	16	TRBV27	TRBJ2-1	TGTGCCAGCAGTTTATCCGGACTAGCGGTTAGGAATGAGCAGTTCTTC	CASSLSGLAVRNEQFF
NA	NA	12	TRBV7-9	TRBJ1-5	TGTGCCAGCAGTCAGGGGAATCAGCCCCAGCATTTT	CASSQGNQPQHF
NA	NA	16	TRBV5-1	TRBJ2-3	TGCGCCAGCAGCTTGGATAGCGATGGAGGAGGGAATACGCAGTATTTT	CASSLDSDGGGNTQYF
NA	NA	16	TRBV3-1/TRBV3-2	TRBJ1-5	TGTGCCAGCAGCCAAGACGGGGCAGGGGTCGGACAGCCCCAGCATTTT	CASSQDGAGVGQPQHF
NA	TRBD1	14	TRBV6-5	TRBJ2-1	TGTGCCAGCAGTCCAGGGGGAGTAGACAATGAGCAGTTCTTC	CASSPGGVDNEQFF
NA	NA	14	TRBV2	TRBJ1-5	TGTGCCAGCAGTGAAAACTTACCTAATCAGCCCCAGCATTTT	CASSENLPNQPQHF